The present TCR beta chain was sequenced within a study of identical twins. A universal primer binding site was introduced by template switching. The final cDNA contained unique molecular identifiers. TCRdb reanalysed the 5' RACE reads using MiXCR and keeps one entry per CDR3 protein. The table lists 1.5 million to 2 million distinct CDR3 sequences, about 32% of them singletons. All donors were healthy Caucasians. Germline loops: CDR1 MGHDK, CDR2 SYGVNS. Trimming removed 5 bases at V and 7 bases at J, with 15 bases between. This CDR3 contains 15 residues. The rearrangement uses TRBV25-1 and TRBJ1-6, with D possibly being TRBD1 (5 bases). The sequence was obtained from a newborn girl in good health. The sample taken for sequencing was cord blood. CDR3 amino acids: CASSRSGTGNSPLHF. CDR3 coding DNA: TGTGCCAGCAGTAGGTCCGGGACGGGGAATTCACCCCTCCACTTT.